One TCR beta chain is described in this entry. Its antigen is unknown. Trimming left V 1 base short and J 8 bases short, with 15 bases between. The length of the CDR3 is 15 residues. MiXCR, applied by TCRdb to the reads, yields one record per CDR3 protein. Found here are around 450,000 distinct CDR3 sequences, approximately 33% of them singletons; the top ten hold approximately 14%. The data are from a study of T cell repertoires in cytomegalovirus infection. Study at large: It can be stated that public TCR beta signatures indicated CMV infection as well as a matching HLA type.

Study-level results: CMV carriers with the relevant HLA were identified by cumulative public TCR beta family frequency. CMV-specific TCR beta clonotypes restricted by HLA-C dominated the ex vivo response.

The chain employs TRBV12-3 or TRBV12-4 and TRBJ2-1, with D maybe TRBD2 (5 bases). Sequencing used PBMCs. The receptor was isolated from a human donor in good health (CMV status not recorded). Some clones in this sample may be carry-over from other donors' samples. CDR3 sequence (DNA): TGTGCCAGCAGTTTAGGAGCGGACTCTGGTCATGAGCAGTTCTTC. It yields the protein CASSLGADSGHEQFF.